What follows is one T cell receptor (beta chain) and its context. What it recognizes is unknown. The junction differs from germline at one of its ends, possibly a read error. The record originates from a study of glioma-infiltrating T cells. Amplification of TCR alpha and beta CDR3 regions from RNA used iRepertoire nested multiplex PCR. TCRdb called the multiplex PCR reads again in MiXCR, with one record for every CDR3 protein. The table shows roughly 100,000 distinct CDR3 sequences, with around 28% occurring only once. The CDR3 covers 12 residues. Germline V gene data show CDR1 as DFQATT and CDR2 as SNEGSKA (reference sequence). Study-wide results and caveats: Tissue-blood divergence was below expectation in non-neoplastic patients, above in gliomas. Tissue and blood shared very few CDR3 sequences.

The chain is built from TRBV20-1 and TRBJ1-1; D is uncertain. The clonotype was recovered from a human donor with low-grade glioma or glioblastoma, undergoing nonglioma brain surgery, or in good health (not recorded which). The material sequenced was glioma tissue, nonneoplastic brain tissue, or PBMCs (not recorded which). The CDR3 DNA is TGCAGTGCTAGAGGTTTGCCCTTAGAAGCTTCATTT. Its translation is CSARGLPLEASF.